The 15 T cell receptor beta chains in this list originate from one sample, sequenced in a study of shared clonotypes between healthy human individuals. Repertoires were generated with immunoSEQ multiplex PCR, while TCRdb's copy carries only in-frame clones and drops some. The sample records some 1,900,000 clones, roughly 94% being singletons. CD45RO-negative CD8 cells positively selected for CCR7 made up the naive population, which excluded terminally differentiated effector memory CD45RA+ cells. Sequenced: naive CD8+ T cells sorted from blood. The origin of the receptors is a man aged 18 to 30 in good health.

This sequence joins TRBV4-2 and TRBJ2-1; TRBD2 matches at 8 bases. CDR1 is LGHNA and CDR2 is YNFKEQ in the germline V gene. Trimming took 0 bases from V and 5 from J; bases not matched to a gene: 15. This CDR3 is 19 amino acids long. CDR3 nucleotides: TGTGCCAGCAGCCAAGAGCGAACCTTTGGCGGGGGGTCTAACAATGAGCAGTTCTTC. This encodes CASSQERTFGGGSNNEQFF.

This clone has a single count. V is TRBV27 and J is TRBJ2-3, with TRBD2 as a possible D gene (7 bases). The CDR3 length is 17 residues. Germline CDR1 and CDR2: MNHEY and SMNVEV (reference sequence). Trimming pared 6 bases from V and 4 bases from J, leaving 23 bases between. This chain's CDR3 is CASSPQSGGARPDTQYF. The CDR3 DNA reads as TGTGCCAGCAGCCCCCAGAGTGGGGGGGCTCGGCCAGATACGCAGTATTTT.

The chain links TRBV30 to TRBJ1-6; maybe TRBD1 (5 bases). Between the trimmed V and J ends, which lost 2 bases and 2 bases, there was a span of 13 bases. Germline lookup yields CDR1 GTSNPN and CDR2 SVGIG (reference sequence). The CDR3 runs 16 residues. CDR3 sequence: CAWSTSGGAYNSPLHF. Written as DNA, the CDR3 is TGTGCCTGGAGTACCTCCGGGGGTGCCTATAATTCACCCCTCCACTTT.

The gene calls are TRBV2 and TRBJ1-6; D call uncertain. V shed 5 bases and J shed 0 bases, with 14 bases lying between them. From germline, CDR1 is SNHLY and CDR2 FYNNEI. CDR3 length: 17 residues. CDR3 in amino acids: CASSLFSTDSYNSPLHF. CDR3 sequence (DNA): TGTGCCAGCAGTCTATTCTCGACGGACTCCTATAATTCACCCCTCCACTTT.

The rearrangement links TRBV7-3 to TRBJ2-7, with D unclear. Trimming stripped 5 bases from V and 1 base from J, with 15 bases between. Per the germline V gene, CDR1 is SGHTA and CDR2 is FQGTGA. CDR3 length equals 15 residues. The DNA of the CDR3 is TGTGCCAGCAGCCCAGAAGGGCACGGTTCCTACGAGCAGTACTTC. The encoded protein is CASSPEGHGSYEQYF. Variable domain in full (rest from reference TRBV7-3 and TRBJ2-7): GAGVSQTPSNKVTEKGKYVELRCDPISGHTALYWYRQSLGQGPEFLIYFQGTGAADDSGLPNDRFFAVRPEGSVSTLKIQRTERGDSAVYLCASSPEGHGSYEQYFGPGTRLTVT.

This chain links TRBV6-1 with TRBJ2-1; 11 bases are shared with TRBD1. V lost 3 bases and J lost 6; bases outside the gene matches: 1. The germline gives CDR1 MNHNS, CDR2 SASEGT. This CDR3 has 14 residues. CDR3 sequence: CASSEGQGGNEQFF. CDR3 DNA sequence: TGTGCCAGCAGTGAGGGACAGGGGGGCAATGAGCAGTTCTTC.

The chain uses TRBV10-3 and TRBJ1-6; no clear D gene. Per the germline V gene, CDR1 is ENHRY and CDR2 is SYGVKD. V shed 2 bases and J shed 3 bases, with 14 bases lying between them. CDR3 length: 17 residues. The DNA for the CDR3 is TGTGCCATCAGTGAGAGAAGGTACAGTAGCTATAATTCACCCCTCCACTTT. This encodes CAISERRYSSYNSPLHF.

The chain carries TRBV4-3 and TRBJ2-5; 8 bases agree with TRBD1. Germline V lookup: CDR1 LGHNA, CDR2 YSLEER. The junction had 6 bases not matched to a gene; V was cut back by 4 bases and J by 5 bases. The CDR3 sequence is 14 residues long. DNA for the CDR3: TGCGCCAGCAGCCCGGACAGGGATATGGAGACCCAGTACTTC. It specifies CASSPDRDMETQYF.

DNA for the CDR3: TGTGCCAGCAGCGCGGGGGGTGGTGGGAACACTGAAGCTTTCTTT. This translates into CASSAGGGGNTEAFF. The rearrangement links TRBV9 to TRBJ1-1; D possibly corresponds to TRBD1 (5 bases). The ends were cut back, 3 bases at V and 1 base at J, with 13 bases in the middle. CDR3 length: 15 residues. In germline, CDR1 is SGDLS, CDR2 YYNGEE.

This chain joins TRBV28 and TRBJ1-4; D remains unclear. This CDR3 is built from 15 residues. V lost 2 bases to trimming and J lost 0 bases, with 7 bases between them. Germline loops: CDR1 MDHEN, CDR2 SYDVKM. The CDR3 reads CASSLARATNEKLFF. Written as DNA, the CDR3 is TGTGCCAGCAGTTTAGCGCGGGCAACTAATGAAAAACTGTTTTTT.

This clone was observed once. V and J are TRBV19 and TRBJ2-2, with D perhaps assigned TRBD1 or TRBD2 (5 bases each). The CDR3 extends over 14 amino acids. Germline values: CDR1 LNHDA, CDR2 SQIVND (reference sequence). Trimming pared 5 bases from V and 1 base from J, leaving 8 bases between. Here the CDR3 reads CASSVGVNTGELFF. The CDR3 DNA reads TGTGCCAGTAGTGTGGGGGTGAACACCGGGGAGCTGTTTTTT.

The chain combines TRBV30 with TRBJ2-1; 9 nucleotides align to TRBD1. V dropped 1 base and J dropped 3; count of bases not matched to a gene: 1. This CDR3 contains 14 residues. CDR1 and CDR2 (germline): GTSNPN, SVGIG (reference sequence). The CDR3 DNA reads TGTGCCTGGAGTGCGGGACAGGGCTACAATGAGCAGTTCTTC. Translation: CAWSAGQGYNEQFF.

The CDR3: CASSYGESYGELFF. CDR3 in DNA: TGTGCCAGCAGTTACGGGGAGAGCTACGGGGAGCTGTTTTTT. J is TRBJ2-2 and V is TRBV6-5, with D perhaps TRBD2 (5 bases). V shed 2 bases and J shed 7 bases, with 11 bases lying between them. The CDR3 is made up of 14 amino acids. Germline V lookup: CDR1 MNHEY, CDR2 SVGAGI.

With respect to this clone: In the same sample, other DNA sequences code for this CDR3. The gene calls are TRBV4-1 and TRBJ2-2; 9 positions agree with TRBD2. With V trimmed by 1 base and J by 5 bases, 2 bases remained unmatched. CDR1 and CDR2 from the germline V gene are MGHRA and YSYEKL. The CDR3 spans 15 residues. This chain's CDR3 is CASSQAAGGTGELFF. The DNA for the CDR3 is TGCGCCAGCAGCCAAGCGGCGGGGGGGACCGGGGAGCTGTTTTTT.

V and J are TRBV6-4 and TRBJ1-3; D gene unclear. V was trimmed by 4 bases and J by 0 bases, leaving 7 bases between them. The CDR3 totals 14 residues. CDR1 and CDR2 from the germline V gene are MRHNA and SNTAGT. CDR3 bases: TGTGCCAGCAGTGGTGACTACTCTGGAAACACCATATATTTT. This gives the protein CASSGDYSGNTIYF.